This paragraph covers one T cell receptor (beta chain) sequence. Its cognate antigen is unknown. The sample belongs to a study of cytomegalovirus exposure and HLA in healthy donors. Study-level points and caveats: Several of the most significant clusters appeared linked to common viral pathogens, based on a later analysis. CMV serostatus stood as the only immune exposure information on hand. Earlier analysis yielded a pattern in which most TCR beta V segments were productive about 90% or about 30% of the time. Altogether, some 160 TCR beta chains were recorded as cytomegalovirus-associated.

The study ran its PCR with 60 Vbeta and 13 Jbeta primers. Data came from immunoSEQ multiplex PCR; TCRdb stores just in-frame clones and leaves some out. This sample yields roughly 110,000 clones, of which approximately 58% are seen a single time; roughly 2% belongs to the top ten. This clonotype was obtained from a woman aged 25-40 years in good health and CMV-seronegative. The sample taken for sequencing was PBMCs.

CDR3 nucleotides: TGTGCCAGTAGTATATCAAGAACAGGGGGCACTGAAGCTTTCTTT. Translating gives CASSISRTGGTEAFF. The chain couples TRBV19 to TRBJ1-1, with 8 bases that match TRBD1. The CDR3 is made up of 15 amino acids. Germline assignment: CDR1 LNHDA and CDR2 SQIVND (reference sequence). Trimming cost V 2 bases and J 4 bases; bases outside gene matches: 6.